What follows are 6 T cell receptor beta chains derived from one specimen sequenced in a study of vaccination effects on CD4 cells after COVID-19. These TCRs are of unknown antigen specificity. With the ViraFEST assay, the study expanded antigen-specific CD4+ T cells using viral peptide pools, then sequenced them. Following culture for approximately 11 days, CD4+ T cells were isolated. It was between March and December 2020 that the person had a SARS-CoV-2 infection confirmed by PCR. Sequencing used immunoSEQ multiplex PCR; TCRdb keeps in-frame clones, though not all of them. The sample contains 42,000 or so clones, around 80% of which appear only once. The sample was CD4+ T cells from PBMCs cultured with a peptide pool, taken before COVID-19 vaccination. Receptors were obtained from a human donor who had a prior SARS-CoV-2 infection.

This clone has a single count. The chain carries TRBV15 and TRBJ2-7; 8 positions agree with TRBD2. Trimming removed 0 bases from V and 1 base from J; junction bases left unmatched: 2. Germline CDR1 LNHNV, CDR2 YYDKDF (reference sequence). The CDR3 totals 15 residues. The CDR3 region has the DNA TGTGCCACCAGCAGAGATCCGGGGGGGTCCTACGAGCAGTACTTC. Its translation is CATSRDPGGSYEQYF. The whole variable domain, filled in from reference TRBV15 and TRBJ2-7, reads DAMVIQNPRYQVTQFGKPVTLSCSQTLNHNVMYWYQQKSSQAPKLLFHYYDKDFNNEADTPDNFQSRRPNTSFCFLDIRSPGLGDTAMYLCATSRDPGGSYEQYFGPGTRLTVT.

The V call is TRBV2, the J call TRBJ2-7, with D maybe TRBD1 (6 bases). Germline CDR1 reads SNHLY; CDR2 reads FYNNEI. V was shortened by 8 bases and J by 0 bases, with 14 bases between the two germline ends. This CDR3 is built from 14 residues. The chain's CDR3 is CASRRTAYSYEQYF. The CDR3 DNA reads TGTGCCAGCCGACGGACAGCTTACTCCTACGAGCAGTACTTC.

V gene TRBV19 combines with J gene TRBJ2-5, with D possibly matching TRBD2 (6 bases). With 1 base removed from V and 10 bases from J, the gap between germline ends came to 25 bases. The CDR3 runs 17 residues. Germline assignment: CDR1 LNHDA and CDR2 SQIVND (reference sequence). The CDR3 loop reads CASSIVRGLPAGLFQYF. In nucleotides, the CDR3 is TGTGCCAGTAGTATAGTGAGAGGACTACCCGCCGGGTTGTTCCAGTACTTC.

A single count supports this clone. This chain connects TRBV7-8 to TRBJ2-7; D perhaps matches TRBD2 (6 bases). Germline lookup yields CDR1 SGHVS and CDR2 FQNEAQ. There are 15 residues in the CDR3. V shed 0 bases and J shed 3 bases, with 12 bases lying between them. CDR3 coding DNA: TGTGCCAGCAGCTTAGCGGTAGCGACTAGCTACGAGCAGTACTTC. It codes for CASSLAVATSYEQYF.

The chain couples TRBV5-1 to TRBJ1-4; no definite D call. The germline V gene encodes CDR1 SGHRS and CDR2 YFSETQ. V dropped 0 bases and J dropped 8 bases, with 8 bases sitting between them. CDR3 length: 13 residues. This CDR3 reads CASSLGGAEKLFF. DNA for the CDR3: TGCGCCAGCAGCTTGGGGGGAGCGGAAAAACTGTTTTTT.

This rearrangement joins TRBV5-5 to TRBJ2-1; the D is unclear. The CDR3 is 15 amino acids. Germline loops: CDR1 SGHKS, CDR2 YYEKEE (reference sequence). Trimming removed 1 base from V and 0 bases from J, with 8 bases in between. The CDR3 loop reads CASSLQTSSYNEQFF. Here the CDR3 DNA reads TGTGCCAGCAGCTTGCAGACAAGCTCCTACAATGAGCAGTTCTTC. Complete variable domain (other parts from reference TRBV5-5 and TRBJ2-1): DAGVTQSPTHLIKTRGQQVTLRCSPISGHKSVSWYQQVLGQGPQFIFQYYEKEERGRGNFPDRFSARQFPNYSSELNVNALLLGDSALYLCASSLQTSSYNEQFFGPGTRLTVL.